Below, 22 T cell receptor beta chains from the same sample are listed, as sequenced in a study of blood T cell repertoires in COVID-19 (dated by TCRdb to about 2020). Library preparation employed the immunoSEQ multiplex PCR assay. TCRdb holds this immuneACCESS table with in-frame rearrangements only. Some clones are missing; in checked studies, unresolved V genes explain under half, and the rest has no known cause. For this sample there are fewer than 65,000 clones; 80% to 90% appear just once. The top ten clones comprise 6.6% of the sample. The sequenced sample consisted of peripheral blood. The origin of the receptors is a man between 60 and 75 years old with acute or convalescent COVID-19.

The count of this clone is one. The gene calls are TRBV19 and TRBJ1-2; TRBD1 matches at 7 bases. Trimming took 5 bases from V and 4 from J; bases not matched to a gene: 10. The CDR3 length is 15 residues. Looked up from germline, CDR1 is LNHDA and CDR2 is SQIVND (reference sequence). CDR3 loop: CASSSPDRVGYGYTF. The CDR3 nucleotides read TGTGCCAGTAGTTCTCCCGACAGGGTCGGCTATGGCTACACCTTC.

This sequence joins TRBV7-9 and TRBJ2-5; 10 positions match TRBD1. This CDR3 spans 15 amino acids. CDR1 SEHNR and CDR2 FQNEAQ come from the germline V gene (reference sequence). Trimming removed 2 bases from V and 2 bases from J; junction bases left unmatched: 2. The CDR3 coding sequence is TGTGCCAGCAGCTTATGGGACAGGGGACAAGAGACCCAGTACTTC. Protein product: CASSLWDRGQETQYF. Full variable domain (remainder filled in from reference TRBV7-9 and TRBJ2-5): DTGVSQNPRHKITKRGQNVTFRCDPISEHNRLYWYRQTLGQGPEFLTYFQNEAQLEKSRLLSDRFSAERPKGSFSTLEIQRTEQGDSAMYLCASSLWDRGQETQYFGPGTRLLVL.

This clone was recorded once. CDR3: CASGAQGAVSQPQHF. In nucleotides, the CDR3 is TGTGCCAGCGGGGCCCAGGGGGCAGTTAGTCAGCCCCAGCATTTT. The chain is built from TRBV2 and TRBJ1-5; 8 positions agree with TRBD1. V lost 8 bases to trimming and J lost 6 bases; unmatched junction nucleotides: 12. CDR3 length: 15 amino acids. The V gene's germline CDR1 is SNHLY and CDR2 FYNNEI.

This chain links TRBV6-2 or TRBV6-3 with TRBJ1-1; D unresolved. The CDR3 consists of 13 residues. From germline, CDR1 is MNHEY and CDR2 SVGEGT. V was trimmed by 5 bases and J by 1 base, leaving 8 bases between them. The CDR3 here is CASSPSGNTEAFF. CDR3 nucleotides: TGTGCCAGCAGTCCCTCGGGGAACACTGAAGCTTTCTTT.

This clone was observed a few times. The V and J genes are TRBV28 and TRBJ2-2; D remains ambiguous. This CDR3 is 14 amino acids long. Germline V gene sequence: CDR1 MDHEN, CDR2 SYDVKM. Trimming cost V 5 bases and J 0 bases, with 7 bases left between them. The CDR3 nucleotides read TGTGCCAGCAGTCCACACGCGAACACCGGGGAGCTGTTTTTT. Protein sequence: CASSPHANTGELFF.

This chain joins TRBV30 and TRBJ2-1; 10 bases agree with TRBD1. This CDR3 spans 11 amino acids. V was clipped by 8 bases and J by 8 bases; unmatched bases: 3. Germline CDR1 reads GTSNPN; CDR2 reads SVGIG (reference sequence). The CDR3 here is CARDRGDEQFF. The CDR3 nucleotides are TGTGCCCGGGACAGGGGCGATGAGCAGTTCTTC.

The genes are TRBV6-6 and TRBJ2-3; 7 nucleotides agree with TRBD2. V shed 4 bases and J 6 bases; nucleotides not matched to a gene: 10. Germline V lookup: CDR1 MNHNY, CDR2 SVGAGI (reference sequence). This CDR3 is 15 amino acids long. The DNA of the CDR3 is TGTGCCAGCAGTTCGCGGGGGATTAGGAGTGATACGCAGTATTTT. Protein: CASSSRGIRSDTQYF.

This chain links TRBV4-2 with TRBJ2-1; D not resolved. The CDR3 runs to 16 residues. V shed 0 bases and J shed 0 bases, with 9 bases lying between them. Germline loops: CDR1 LGHNA, CDR2 YNFKEQ. Here the CDR3 reads CASSQDPLSSYNEQFF. The CDR3 DNA reads TGTGCCAGCAGCCAAGATCCCCTCAGCTCCTACAATGAGCAGTTCTTC.

The chain recombines TRBV2 with TRBJ2-2, with 10 bases matching TRBD2. Trimming took 3 bases from V and 5 from J; bases not matched to a gene: 3. Germline lookup yields CDR1 SNHLY and CDR2 FYNNEI. This CDR3 is built from 15 residues. The CDR3 DNA reads as TGTGCCAGCAGTGATAAGCGGGGGGGTACCGGGGAGCTGTTTTTT. Translation gives CASSDKRGGTGELFF.

J is TRBJ1-1 and V is TRBV6-5; D call uncertain. The CDR3 contains 14 residues. Trimming took off 4 bases at V and 0 bases at J, with 9 bases between the two ends. CDR1 is MNHEY, CDR2 SVGAGI, per germline. The DNA of the CDR3 is TGTGCCAGCAGTTCCCACCAGGTGAACACTGAAGCTTTCTTT. Amino acids: CASSSHQVNTEAFF.

This chain connects TRBV19 to TRBJ2-3, with D perhaps TRBD2 (6 bases). CDR1 and CDR2 (germline): LNHDA, SQIVND (reference sequence). V lost 3 bases, J lost 3 bases, and 7 bases lay in between. The CDR3 covers 13 residues. In nucleotides, the CDR3 is TGTGCCAGTAGTATGGGGAGGACAGATACGCAGTATTTT. This encodes CASSMGRTDTQYF.

This rearrangement joins TRBV4-1 to TRBJ2-2; D is uncertain. CDR1 and CDR2 from the germline V gene are MGHRA and YSYEKL. Trimming took 4 bases from V and 4 from J, leaving 10 bases between them. This CDR3 has 14 amino acids. CDR3 sequence: CASSRLLGTGELFF. CDR3 coding DNA: TGCGCCAGCAGCCGGCTTCTAGGCACCGGGGAGCTGTTTTTT.

The genes are TRBV14 and TRBJ2-4; D is possibly TRBD1 (6 bases). The germline gives CDR1 SGHDN, CDR2 FVKESK. The CDR3 loop spans 14 amino acids. The V end lost 4 bases, the J end lost 6 bases, and 13 bases lay between the germline ends. The CDR3 coding sequence is TGTGCCAGCAGCCTTGGACAGAGTTCAAACATTCAGTACTTC. It codes for CASSLGQSSNIQYF.

The chain uses TRBV18 and TRBJ1-4; D unclear. V lost 3 bases and J 5 bases, leaving 19 bases between the germline ends. The CDR3 runs 17 residues. Germline-derived CDR1 and CDR2 are KGHSH and LQKENI. CDR3 region: CASSPVSPTPGNEKLFF. CDR3 bases: TGTGCCAGCTCACCCGTTTCCCCGACCCCGGGGAATGAAAAACTGTTTTTT.

This clone was counted a few times. The chain recombines TRBV7-2 with TRBJ2-7; TRBD2 agrees at 10 bases. The germline V gene encodes CDR1 SGHTA and CDR2 FQGNSA. With V trimmed by 4 bases and J by 6 bases, 9 bases remained unmatched. The CDR3 is made up of 15 amino acids. CDR3 in amino acids: CASSSLSGGALEQYF. CDR3 sequence (DNA): TGTGCCAGCAGCTCACTCAGCGGGGGGGCCCTCGAGCAGTACTTC.

The J gene is TRBJ2-1, the V gene TRBV27; TRBD2 agrees at 13 bases. The CDR3 is 15 residues long. Trimming took 5 bases from V and 8 from J; bases not matched to a gene: 6. Germline CDR1 is MNHEY and CDR2 is SMNVEV (reference sequence). The CDR3 sequence: CASSIGTSGVDEQFF. The CDR3 coding sequence is TGTGCCAGCAGTATTGGGACTAGCGGGGTAGATGAGCAGTTCTTC.

This chain connects TRBV7-8 to TRBJ1-6; 10 bases map to TRBD1. The ends lost 1 base at V and 7 bases at J; junction bases unmatched: 1. This CDR3 is built from 15 residues. Germline V lookup: CDR1 SGHVS, CDR2 FQNEAQ. In DNA form, the CDR3 reads TGTGCCAGCAGCTTAGAGGGACAGGGGAATTCACCCCTCCACTTT. The encoded protein is CASSLEGQGNSPLHF.

The CDR3 protein is CASSPDRGFYNEQFF. CDR3 sequence (DNA): TGTGCCAGCAGTCCGGACAGGGGTTTCTACAATGAGCAGTTCTTC. The chain couples TRBV6-6 to TRBJ2-1; 9 bases match TRBD1. The V segment lost 5 bases and the J segment 3 bases; nucleotides outside the gene matches: 5. The CDR3 loop spans 15 amino acids. Germline CDR1 is MNHNY and CDR2 is SVGAGI (reference sequence).

The chain uses TRBV6-2 or TRBV6-3 and TRBJ1-1; D call uncertain. From germline, CDR1 is MNHEY and CDR2 SVGEGT. CDR3 size: 13 residues. Trimming pared 6 bases from V and 5 bases from J, leaving 13 bases between. This chain's CDR3 is CASSLTSGTEAFF. CDR3 bases: TGTGCCAGCAGCCTCACGTCGGGAACTGAAGCTTTCTTT.

The gene calls are TRBV6-2 or TRBV6-3 and TRBJ1-2; 9 bases line up with TRBD1. This CDR3 is 16 amino acids long. Germline V gene data show CDR1 as MNHEY and CDR2 as SVGEGT. Unmatched junction bases numbered 7, after V lost 1 base and J lost 4 bases. This CDR3 is CASSYFPPGQGYGYTF. Here the CDR3 DNA reads TGTGCCAGCAGTTACTTCCCCCCGGGACAGGGCTATGGCTACACCTTC.

The chain combines TRBV4-3 with TRBJ1-1; no reliable D call. The V end was cut by 0 bases, the J end by 5 bases, with 13 bases between. This CDR3 has 15 amino acids. Germline V gene data show CDR1 as LGHNA and CDR2 as YSLEER. The CDR3 sequence is CASSQDLSVGTEAFF. CDR3 DNA sequence: TGCGCCAGCAGCCAAGATCTGAGCGTTGGGACTGAAGCTTTCTTT.

This clone was observed a handful of times. The V gene is TRBV11-2, the J gene TRBJ1-2, with a possible D match to TRBD1 (5 bases). The CDR3 contains 14 residues. Trimming stripped 5 bases from V and 2 bases from J, with 12 bases between. Germline lookup yields CDR1 SGHAT and CDR2 FQNNGV. The CDR3 nucleotides read TGTGCCAGCAGCGCTAGGACAACAAACTATGGCTACACCTTC. Amino acid sequence: CASSARTTNYGYTF.